Below, 18 T cell receptor beta chains from the same sample are listed, as sequenced in a study of beta chain features in type 1 diabetes (dated by TCRdb to 2016 to 2018). The library came from the immunoSEQ multiplex PCR assay. All of the isolated RNA was reverse transcribed with the High Capacity cDNA Reverse Transcription Kit, so expressed TCRB transcripts were sequenced. In TCRdb, the immuneACCESS table is reduced to in-frame sequences with V and J assigned. These tables do not hold every clone; where another copy was compared, an unresolved V gene accounts for under half, and the others remain unexplained. The sample has some 300,000 clones on record, approximately 8.1% of them singletons. The top ten clonotypes cover over 0.8% of the sample. The material sequenced was central memory CD4+ T cells from blood. The source of these receptors is a woman aged 18 to 35 in good health.

Note on this clone: The likely explanation is a read error, given a far larger clone one base away. The rearrangement joins TRBV29-1 to TRBJ1-1; 7 bases fit TRBD1. Germline trimming cut 6 bases from V and 2 bases from J; bases unmatched to any gene: 9. The CDR3 extends over 14 amino acids. Germline V CDR1 and CDR2: SQVTM, ANQGSEA. CDR3 residues: CSVWDSDVNTEAFF. DNA for the CDR3: TGCAGCGTATGGGACAGTGACGTAAACACTGAAGCTTTCTTT.

The chain employs TRBV12-5 and TRBJ2-5; the D is unclear. The last part of the DNA fits TRBJ2-7 better; the J call may be wrong. The CDR3 runs 12 residues. Germline V gene lookup returns CDR1 LGHNT and CDR2 FRNRAP. This CDR3 reads CASGLDRYEQYF. As DNA, the CDR3 is TGTGCTAGTGGTTTGGATCGCTACGAGCAGTACTTC.

This clone occurred a few times. J is TRBJ2-7 and V is TRBV5-1; 8 nucleotides match TRBD2. This CDR3 is built from 16 residues. After removal of 2 bases from V and 3 bases from J, the junction contained 10 bases not matched to a gene. Germline loops: CDR1 SGHRS, CDR2 YFSETQ. CDR3 residues: CASSLPREVFFYEQYF. DNA of the CDR3: TGCGCCAGCAGCTTACCGCGGGAGGTGTTTTTCTACGAGCAGTACTTC.

The chain employs TRBV15 and TRBJ1-2; D gene uncertain. The V end was cut by 0 bases, the J end by 5 bases, with 19 bases between. The length of the CDR3 is 17 residues. Per the germline V gene, CDR1 is LNHNV and CDR2 is YYDKDF (reference sequence). The CDR3 DNA reads as TGTGCCACCAGCAGAGATCGGCAAAAGGGAGAGATTTATGGCTACACCTTC. Translation: CATSRDRQKGEIYGYTF.

This clone was seen more than once but under ten times. The genes are TRBV7-9 and TRBJ2-1; TRBD2 matches at 9 bases. Trimming took 3 bases from V and 6 from J; bases not matched to a gene: 6. There are 15 residues in the CDR3. CDR1 is SEHNR and CDR2 is FQNEAQ in the germline V gene (reference sequence). The CDR3 is CASSFASGDFNEQFF. The CDR3 region has the DNA TGTGCCAGCAGCTTCGCTAGCGGGGACTTCAATGAGCAGTTCTTC.

This clone was counted many times. The chain uses TRBV7-9 and TRBJ2-1, with TRBD1 matching over 8 bases. The CDR3 is 15 residues long. The V gene's germline CDR1 is SEHNR and CDR2 FQNEAQ (reference sequence). After removal of 8 bases from V and 1 base from J, the junction contained 7 bases not matched to a gene. The CDR3 loop is CASALDRESYNEQFF. CDR3 bases: TGTGCCAGCGCCCTGGACAGGGAGTCCTACAATGAGCAGTTCTTC. Using reference TRBV7-9 and TRBJ2-1 for the parts outside the CDR3, the full variable domain is DTGVSQNPRHKITKRGQNVTFRCDPISEHNRLYWYRQTLGQGPEFLTYFQNEAQLEKSRLLSDRFSAERPKGSFSTLEIQRTEQGDSAMYLCASALDRESYNEQFFGPGTRLTVL.

This clone was seen more than once but under ten times. CDR3 region: CASSSVIQETQYF. DNA of the CDR3: TGTGCCAGCTCTTCCGTAATCCAAGAGACCCAGTACTTC. This sequence joins TRBV18 and TRBJ2-5; no clear D gene. Germline V gives CDR1 KGHSH, CDR2 LQKENI. The ends were cut back, 6 bases at V and 1 base at J, with 9 bases in the middle. The CDR3 extends over 13 amino acids.

This clone occurred a few times. The rearrangement joins TRBV5-5 to TRBJ2-3, with D possibly being TRBD2 (6 bases). The V gene's germline CDR1 is SGHKS and CDR2 YYEKEE (reference sequence). V lost 5 bases and J lost 6, with 22 bases in between. This CDR3 spans 16 amino acids. DNA of the CDR3: TGTGCCAGCAGAGAGGGCGGGCAGGGAGGCGCCGATACGCAGTATTTT. Amino acid sequence: CASREGGQGGADTQYF.

This clone has ten or more counts. V usage is TRBV5-1 and J usage is TRBJ2-5, with TRBD1 identical over 7 bases. The CDR3 totals 15 residues. Germline V gene lookup returns CDR1 SGHRS and CDR2 YFSETQ. The V and J ends lost 0 bases and 5 bases, in that order; junction bases with no gene match: 7. The CDR3 DNA follows: TGCGCCAGCAGCTTGGTCGGGACAGCCGAGGAGACCCAGTACTTC. Residues: CASSLVGTAEETQYF.

This clone was seen a few times. V is TRBV6-1 and J is TRBJ2-1; 9 nucleotides align to TRBD1. This CDR3 has 15 amino acids. CDR1 and CDR2 from the germline V gene are MNHNS and SASEGT. V lost 5 bases, J lost 6 bases, and 8 bases stayed unmatched. The CDR3, as DNA: TGTGCCAGCAGTTCCGGGACAGGGAAAACCAATGAGCAGTTCTTC. It encodes CASSSGTGKTNEQFF.

The genes are TRBV7-2 and TRBJ1-2; TRBD1 aligns across 8 bases. CDR3 length: 15 residues. Germline V gives CDR1 SGHTA, CDR2 FQGNSA. V lost 2 bases and J lost 7; bases outside the gene matches: 9. The CDR3 spells CASSLSAGGRLGYTF. The CDR3 DNA follows: TGTGCCAGCAGCTTATCCGCAGGGGGCCGGCTTGGCTACACCTTC.

This clone was counted between two and nine times. The chain joins TRBV9 to TRBJ1-3; D gene uncertain. The CDR3 length is 14 residues. The ends were cut back, 0 bases at V and 0 bases at J, with 4 bases in the middle. Looked up from germline, CDR1 is SGDLS and CDR2 is YYNGEE. CDR3 sequence (DNA): TGTGCCAGCAGCGTAGCTGGCTCTGGAAACACCATATATTTT. Protein: CASSVAGSGNTIYF.

This clone is labeled as medium-sized. J is TRBJ1-5 and V is TRBV2; 11 nucleotides agree with TRBD1. Losses at the gene ends were 6 bases for V and 5 bases for J; bases not matched to a gene: 3. Germline-derived CDR1 and CDR2 are SNHLY and FYNNEI. The CDR3 contains 14 residues. CDR3 in DNA: TGTGCCAGCAGGGGACAGGGGGTGTATCAGCCCCAGCATTTT. Translating it yields CASRGQGVYQPQHF.

This clone was seen only a few times. The chain has TRBV5-6 and TRBJ2-3; D remains ambiguous. Germline loops: CDR1 SGHDT, CDR2 YYEEEE. The CDR3 spans 12 residues. Between the trimmed V and J ends, which lost 2 bases and 5 bases, there was a span of 6 bases. CDR3 in amino acids: CASSFGLDTQYF. CDR3 coding DNA: TGTGCCAGCAGCTTCGGTCTAGATACGCAGTATTTT.

This chain uses TRBV10-2 with TRBJ1-1; possibly TRBD1 for D (5 bases). CDR3 length equals 13 residues. Germline V gene sequence: CDR1 WSHSY, CDR2 SAAADI. V dropped 10 bases and J dropped 4 bases, with 16 bases sitting between them. The CDR3 is CATSLPGGTEAFF. CDR3 coding DNA: TGCGCCACCTCACTCCCCGGGGGCACTGAAGCTTTCTTT.

This clone was counted ten times or more. V gene TRBV7-2 combines with J gene TRBJ2-3; D remains ambiguous. The CDR3 loop spans 12 amino acids. V dropped 6 bases and J dropped 2 bases, with 6 bases sitting between them. Germline CDR1 reads SGHTA; CDR2 reads FQGNSA. This CDR3 is CASRADTDTQYF. Here the CDR3 DNA reads TGTGCCAGCAGGGCTGACACAGATACGCAGTATTTT. The full variable domain, with the rest looked up from reference TRBV7-2 and TRBJ2-3, is GAGVSQSPSNKVTEKGKDVELRCDPISGHTALYWYRQSLGQGLEFLIYFQGNSAPDKSGLPSDRFSAERTGGSVSTLTIQRTQQEDSAVYLCASRADTDTQYFGPGTRLTVL.

This clone was seen a handful of times. In DNA form, the CDR3 reads TGTGCCAGCAGTTTCCCCGGCCCCTATGGCTACACCTTC. This gives the protein CASSFPGPYGYTF. This rearrangement joins TRBV28 to TRBJ1-2; D not resolved. The V and J ends lost 3 bases and 4 bases respectively, with 9 bases between them. CDR1 is MDHEN, CDR2 SYDVKM, per germline. This CDR3 contains 13 residues.

This clone was seen a handful of times. This chain uses TRBV27 with TRBJ2-7; 9 nucleotides agree with TRBD2. V lost 8 bases and J lost 4; bases outside the gene matches: 6. Germline assignment: CDR1 MNHEY and CDR2 SMNVEV (reference sequence). CDR3 size: 13 residues. In DNA form, the CDR3 reads TGTGCCAGCCCCCCGGGACTAGCTTACGAGCAGTACGTC. It encodes CASPPGLAYEQYV.